This T cell receptor beta chain was recorded in a study of blood T cell repertoires in COVID-19. Under the authors' procedure: Reference gene primer amplification yielded estimated nucleated cell counts. Generated by immunoSEQ multiplex PCR, the TCRdb table keeps only in-frame clones and is missing some. D and trimming come from the DNA, and the V and J calls and clone size come from that table. This sample carries roughly 400,000 clones, about 89% of them seen once, and the ten largest clones take about 2.3%. Germline-derived CDR1 and CDR2 are LNHDA and SQIVND (reference sequence). V was clipped by 7 bases and J by 0 bases, with 15 bases between them. The CDR3 runs 15 residues.

The rearrangement joins TRBV19 to TRBJ1-1; a weak D match, TRBD1 (5 bases). The material sequenced was peripheral blood. The TCR was taken from a woman in her sixties or seventies with COVID-19, enrolled during active disease. The CDR3 sequence: CASIDRGGMNTEAFF. The CDR3 DNA is TGTGCCAGTATTGATAGGGGAGGTATGAACACTGAAGCTTTCTTT.